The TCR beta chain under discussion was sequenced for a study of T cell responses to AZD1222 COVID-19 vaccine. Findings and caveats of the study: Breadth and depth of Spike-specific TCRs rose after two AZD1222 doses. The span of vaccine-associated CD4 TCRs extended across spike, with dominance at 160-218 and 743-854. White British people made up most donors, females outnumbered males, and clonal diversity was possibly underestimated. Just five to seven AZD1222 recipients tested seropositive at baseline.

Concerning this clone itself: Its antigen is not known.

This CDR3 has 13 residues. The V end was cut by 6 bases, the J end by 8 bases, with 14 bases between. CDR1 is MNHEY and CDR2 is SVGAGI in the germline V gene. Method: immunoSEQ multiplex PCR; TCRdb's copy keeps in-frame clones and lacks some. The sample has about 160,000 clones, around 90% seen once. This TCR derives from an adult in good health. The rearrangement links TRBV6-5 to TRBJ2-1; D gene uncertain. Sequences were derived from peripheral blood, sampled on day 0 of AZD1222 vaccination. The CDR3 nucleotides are TGTGCCAGCAGAGGAGAACCGTTCTATGAGCAGTTCTTC. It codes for CASRGEPFYEQFF.